The 11 T cell receptor beta chains presented below share a single source sample, sequenced in a study of blood T cell repertoires in COVID-19. Clones were read by immunoSEQ multiplex PCR, and TCRdb kept only the in-frame ones, dropping some. In the table there are around 100,000 clones, more than 65% of which are singletons. The sample consisted of peripheral blood. These receptors were taken from a man between 65 and 85 years old with active or convalescent COVID-19.

The chain recombines TRBV6-2 or TRBV6-3 with TRBJ1-2; the D gene is possibly TRBD1 (5 bases). The ends were cut back, 6 bases at V and 4 bases at J, with 15 bases in the middle. The germline gives CDR1 MNHEY, CDR2 SVGEGT. This CDR3 comprises 14 residues. CDR3 sequence reads: CASSSQVVGYGYTF. The CDR3 region has the DNA TGTGCCAGCAGCTCACAGGTGGTGGGCTATGGCTACACCTTC.

V usage is TRBV27 and J usage is TRBJ2-7; the match to TRBD1 covers 7 bases. The junction had 9 bases not matched to a gene; V was cut back by 2 bases and J by 5 bases. From germline, CDR1 is MNHEY and CDR2 SMNVEV (reference sequence). The CDR3 runs 15 residues. The DNA of the CDR3 is TGTGCCAGCAGTTTAATCGGCCCCACAGGGGACGAGCAGTACTTC. Encoded protein: CASSLIGPTGDEQYF.

This clone has only a few counts. CDR3 amino acids: CASSVATGTGNTIYF. For the CDR3, the DNA is TGTGCCAGCAGCGTAGCGACAGGAACTGGAAACACCATATATTTT. The chain combines TRBV9 with TRBJ1-3; TRBD1 is a possible D gene (6 bases). Trimming removed 0 bases from V and 2 bases from J, with 9 bases in between. This CDR3 comprises 15 residues. Germline V lookup: CDR1 SGDLS, CDR2 YYNGEE. Together with reference TRBV9 and TRBJ1-3, the CDR3 gives the full variable domain: DSGVTQTPKHLITATGQRVTLRCSPRSGDLSVYWYQQSLDQGLQFLIQYYNGEERAKGNILERFSAQQFPDLHSELNLSSLELGDSALYFCASSVATGTGNTIYFGEGSWLTVV.

The chain uses TRBV18 and TRBJ2-4; 9 bases align to TRBD1. Trimming cost V 5 bases and J 2 bases; bases outside gene matches: 4. CDR3 length equals 15 residues. From germline, CDR1 is KGHSH and CDR2 LQKENI. The CDR3 region is CASSRTGDPKNIQYF. The CDR3 region has the DNA TGTGCCAGCTCAAGGACAGGGGATCCCAAAAACATTCAGTACTTC.

The chain joins TRBV5-1 to TRBJ1-6; D perhaps matches TRBD1 (6 bases). This CDR3 comprises 14 residues. V lost 5 bases and J 9 bases, leaving 15 bases between the germline ends. Germline CDR1 and CDR2: SGHRS and YFSETQ. The DNA for the CDR3 is TGCGCCAGCAGACCACAGGGCGTAAGTTCACCCCTCCACTTT. Translation gives CASRPQGVSSPLHF. The full variable domain, its missing parts supplied by reference TRBV5-1 and TRBJ1-6, is KAGVTQTPRYLIKTRGQQVTLSCSPISGHRSVSWYQQTPGQGLQFLFEYFSETQRNKGNFPGRFSGRQFSNSRSEMNVSTLELGDSALYLCASRPQGVSSPLHFGNGTRLTVT.

The chain recombines TRBV5-5 with TRBJ2-7, with TRBD2 matching over 13 bases. CDR1 SGHKS and CDR2 YYEKEE come from the germline V gene (reference sequence). The CDR3 covers 13 residues. V was pared by 10 bases and J by 5 bases, with 6 bases of the junction left unmatched. The CDR3 DNA sequence: TGTGCCTCCAGCGGACTAGCGGGAGACGAGCAGTACTTC. This codes for CASSGLAGDEQYF.

The rearrangement joins TRBV19 to TRBJ1-1; D ambiguous. CDR3 length: 12 residues. V was clipped by 3 bases and J by 3 bases, with 5 bases between them. Germline CDR1 reads LNHDA; CDR2 reads SQIVND (reference sequence). The CDR3 DNA sequence: TGTGCCAGTAGTATCCGAGACACTGAAGCTTTCTTT. Residues: CASSIRDTEAFF.

The gene calls are TRBV10-3 and TRBJ1-2, with TRBD1 as a possible D gene (5 bases). The CDR3 is made up of 14 amino acids. Germline CDR1 and CDR2: ENHRY and SYGVKD. The ends were cut back, 7 bases at V and 7 bases at J, with 19 bases in the middle. CDR3 sequence reads: CAINQNGGGGGYTF. CDR3 nucleotides: TGTGCCATCAACCAGAACGGGGGGGGAGGTGGCTACACCTTC.

This chain connects TRBV5-4 to TRBJ1-3, with a tentative D call TRBD1 (5 bases). Trimming removed 2 bases from V and 1 base from J, with 13 bases in between. The germline V gene encodes CDR1 SGHNT and CDR2 YYREEE (reference sequence). The CDR3 is 16 residues long. CDR3: CASSLSAGTSGNTIYF. In nucleotides, the CDR3 is TGTGCCAGCAGCTTATCGGCAGGGACTTCTGGAAACACCATATATTTT.

V gene TRBV5-1 combines with J gene TRBJ1-2; 7 bases line up with TRBD1. CDR1 and CDR2 from the germline V gene are SGHRS and YFSETQ. The CDR3 sequence is 16 residues long. With 3 bases clipped from V and 2 bases from J, the junction kept 10 bases outside the gene matches. CDR3 region: CASSSPDRELNYGYTF. The DNA for the CDR3 is TGCGCCAGCAGCTCCCCTGACAGGGAACTCAACTATGGCTACACCTTC.

V gene TRBV15 combines with J gene TRBJ2-2, with TRBD2 matching over 7 bases. V gave up 0 bases and J gave up 4 bases; unmatched junction bases: 8. CDR1 is LNHNV and CDR2 is YYDKDF in the germline V gene (reference sequence). The CDR3 has 17 residues. CDR3 protein: CATSRDLKRGVTGELFF. The CDR3 coding sequence is TGTGCCACCAGCAGAGATCTTAAGCGGGGCGTCACCGGGGAGCTGTTTTTT. Combining the CDR3 with reference TRBV15 and TRBJ2-2 gives the whole variable domain DAMVIQNPRYQVTQFGKPVTLSCSQTLNHNVMYWYQQKSSQAPKLLFHYYDKDFNNEADTPDNFQSRRPNTSFCFLDIRSPGLGDTAMYLCATSRDLKRGVTGELFFGEGSRLTVL.